These 9 T cell receptor beta chains came from one sample sequenced in a study of technical replicates of blood from a few donors. Produced via immunoSEQ multiplex PCR; TCRdb's table is partial and in-frame only. Of about 59,000 clones in the sample, around nine tenths are singletons; the top ten hold around 5.5%. The sample was PBMCs. These receptors were collected from a human donor in good health. Some clones in this sample may be carry-over from other donors' samples.

In its sample, this clone is medium-sized. This sequence joins TRBV7-9 and TRBJ1-6, with a tentative D call TRBD1 (6 bases). CDR3 length: 15 residues. From germline, CDR1 is SEHNR and CDR2 FQNEAQ (reference sequence). Trimming left V 4 bases short and J 6 bases short, with 13 bases between. The CDR3 DNA sequence: TGTGCCAGCAGCTCCGCAGGGGAATTTAATTCACCCCTCCACTTT. As protein: CASSSAGEFNSPLHF.

The V call is TRBV6-1, the J call TRBJ1-2; a possible D gene is TRBD1 (6 bases). Germline V gene sequence: CDR1 MNHNS, CDR2 SASEGT. V was pared by 0 bases and J by 4 bases, with 15 bases between. The CDR3 has 16 residues. CDR3 amino acids: CASSEALGASGYGYTF. CDR3 nucleotide sequence: TGTGCCAGCAGTGAAGCGCTGGGGGCCAGTGGCTATGGCTACACCTTC.

The chain is built from TRBV25-1 and TRBJ2-1; 11 nucleotides agree with TRBD1. J lost 8 bases, V lost 4 bases, and 10 bases had no gene match. Germline V gives CDR1 MGHDK, CDR2 SYGVNS. The CDR3 length is 16 residues. The CDR3 spells CASSAASGTGGDEQFF. Written as DNA, the CDR3 is TGTGCCAGCAGTGCTGCCTCCGGGACAGGGGGAGATGAGCAGTTCTTC.

The chain has TRBV6-6 and TRBJ2-1, with D uncertain. Trimming cost V 4 bases and J 10 bases, with 8 bases left between them. Germline CDR1 reads MNHNY; CDR2 reads SVGAGI (reference sequence). The CDR3 is made up of 11 amino acids. CDR3 protein: CASSSSYEQFF. The CDR3 DNA follows: TGTGCCAGCAGTTCGTCCTACGAGCAGTTCTTC.

The chain links TRBV2 to TRBJ1-5; 11 bases map to TRBD1. Germline V gene sequence: CDR1 SNHLY, CDR2 FYNNEI. Unmatched junction bases numbered 11, after V lost 9 bases and J lost 1 base. The CDR3 extends over 17 amino acids. The CDR3 sequence is CASGQDRGRSSNQPQHF. CDR3 nucleotides: TGTGCCAGTGGACAGGACAGGGGGCGATCGAGCAATCAGCCCCAGCATTTT.

V usage is TRBV11-1 and J usage is TRBJ1-1; no clear D. Trimming shortened V by 3 bases and J by 5 bases, and 7 bases separated the two germline ends. The CDR3 totals 12 residues. Germline CDR1 is SGHAT and CDR2 is FQDESV (reference sequence). CDR3 coding DNA: TGTGCCAGCAGCTTTACGGTTACTGAAGCTTTCTTT. This gives the protein CASSFTVTEAFF.

The chain couples TRBV4-1 to TRBJ2-7; 7 positions match TRBD1. Germline CDR1 is MGHRA and CDR2 is YSYEKL. This CDR3 is 13 amino acids long. The V gene end was trimmed by 4 bases and the J gene end by 5 bases; junction bases not matched to a gene: 5. The CDR3 sequence is CASSRNRGDEQYF. CDR3 coding DNA: TGCGCCAGCAGCCGGAACAGGGGTGACGAGCAGTACTTC.

This clone was observed once. The chain couples TRBV19 to TRBJ2-4, with TRBD2 as a possible D gene (5 bases). Germline loops: CDR1 LNHDA, CDR2 SQIVND (reference sequence). The ends were cut back, 2 bases at V and 9 bases at J, with 11 bases in the middle. CDR3 size: 13 residues. The CDR3 loop is CASSIRGEGIQYF. The CDR3, as DNA: TGTGCCAGTAGTATACGGGGAGAGGGCATTCAGTACTTC. Looking up the rest from reference TRBV19 and TRBJ2-4 gives the full variable domain: DGGITQSPKYLFRKEGQNVTLSCEQNLNHDAMYWYRQDPGQGLRLIYYSQIVNDFQKGDIAEGYSVSREKKESFPLTVTSAQKNPTAFYLCASSIRGEGIQYFGAGTRLSVL.

The chain employs TRBV6-6 and TRBJ2-1, with D perhaps TRBD2 (5 bases). Germline V gene lookup returns CDR1 MNHNY and CDR2 SVGAGI (reference sequence). The CDR3 extends over 15 amino acids. The germline V and J ends were trimmed by 5 bases and 8 bases, with 19 bases remaining between them. The CDR3 sequence: CASSTIEGVDDEQFF. CDR3 in DNA: TGTGCCAGCAGTACGATCGAGGGAGTGGATGATGAGCAGTTCTTC.